This T cell receptor beta chain was sequenced in a study of neurological immune-mediated disorders. The CDR3 is 14 residues long. The germline V gene has CDR1 SEHNR and CDR2 FQNEAQ (reference sequence). Between the trimmed V and J ends, which lost 7 bases and 2 bases, there was a span of 9 bases. The authors produced cDNA by 5'RACE using 10-nucleotide random UMIs. Every sequencing run produced over 170 million TCR-beta sequences that came from 15-18 subjects. One entry per CDR3 protein, called by TCRdb with MiXCR from the 5' RACE reads. The profile shows roughly 20,000 distinct CDR3 sequences, 7% to 8.5% of them singletons. The sample holds many counts of this clonotype. There were 1 million CD4+ or CD8+ T cells used in the sorted libraries.

Specimen: CD8+ T cells from blood. The TCR originated in a woman between 25 and 40 years old with HTLV-1-associated myelopathy (HAM/TSP). The chain carries TRBV7-9 and TRBJ2-6; D unclear. This chain's CDR3 is CASTGLAGANVLTF. The CDR3 nucleotides read TGTGCCAGCACCGGGCTTGCTGGGGCCAACGTCCTGACTTTC.